The entry below describes one T cell receptor (beta chain). Its antigen remains unidentified. Per-base quality was not reported, and no clone a single base away is much larger than it. The data were taken from a study of OX40 agonist ivuxolimab in advanced cancers. Context from the whole study: Ivuxolimab, which targeted the costimulatory receptor OX40 (CD134), was an agonistic, fully human IgG2 monoclonal antibody. Intravenous ivuxolimab was administered to patients every 2 weeks at six dose levels: 0.01, 0.1, 0.3, 1.5, 3 and 10 mg/kg. Of the approximately 54 dose-escalation patients, hepatocellular carcinoma was present in roughly 19, melanoma in approximately 15, renal cell carcinoma in 9 and head and neck cancer in 9. In the dose-escalation cohort, 82.7% of patients were male, and the mean age was approximately 60 years, with a range of about 23 to 90. Prior anti-PD-1, anti-PD-L1 or anti-CTLA-4 therapy was permitted, and checkpoint inhibitors had been received by less than 45% of dose-escalation patients. Three dose-escalation patients achieved partial responses, one with hepatocellular carcinoma and two with cutaneous melanoma. The point of sequencing TCRbeta in the periphery was to test whether ivuxolimab changed TCR sequence diversity and drove clonal T-cell expansion. The paper covers the monotherapy dose-escalation part of the phase I ivuxolimab trial, which included N ≈ 52 patients. The paper as a whole reports these results and caveats: At doses of 0.1 to 3.0 mg/kg, clonal expansion of both CD4+ and CD8+ T cells in blood was seen between baseline and week 6. Antigen specificity was not determined for the clonally expanded peripheral T cells. On average, CD8+ T cells showed more expanded clones than CD4+ T cells after ivuxolimab. Partial responders in the 0.1-3.0 mg/kg groups had among the lowest normalized peripheral clonal expansion, especially among CD8+ T cells. Low levels of normalized T-cell clonal expansion were also seen in some nonresponding patients.

The trial excluded patients who had a history of autoimmune disease or who were on systemic immunosuppression. In every dose cohort, peripheral blood was drawn for TCR sequencing at baseline, cycle 4 day 1, and cycle 7 day 1. Samples were obtained from an open-label, multicenter, first-in-human phase I dose-escalation trial of ivuxolimab. Adults with locally advanced or metastatic melanoma, renal cell, hepatocellular, or head and neck squamous cell carcinoma were enrolled in the trial. Before TCR sequencing, CD4+ T cells and CD8+ T cells from peripheral blood were sorted into separate populations. For sequencing of the TCRbeta CDR3 region, genomic DNA was extracted from the sorted cells. TCRbeta CDR3 regions were sequenced using the immunoSEQ Assay. The clones in this table, taken by TCRdb from immuneACCESS, are in-frame only. Not every clone is retained; where verified, under half of the shortfall comes from an unresolved V gene, and the cause of the rest is unknown. The sample yields around 17,000 clones; over 75% were counted once. The ten most abundant clones make up roughly 12% of the sample.

The CDR1 and CDR2 encoded by the germline V gene (reference sequence) are PRHDT and FYEKMQ. V has 1 base trimmed and J has 7 bases trimmed; junction bases matching no gene number 15. CDR3 length: 17 amino acids, cysteine to phenylalanine. The sequence is cut down to CDR3 DNA, 51 bases in frame from base 1. Sample: CD4+ or CD8+ T cells sorted from blood, taken in a trial of the OX40 agonist ivuxolimab. The sequence came from an adult with an advanced solid tumor such as melanoma, head and neck, liver or kidney cancer. The chain employs TRBV13 and TRBJ2-5; TRBD2 fits 7 bases in the junction. The CDR3 here reads CASSLEGGAPEAGTQYF. The nucleotide sequence reads as follows: TGTGCCAGCAGCTTAGAGGGAGGGGCGCCAGAAGCGGGGACCCAGTACTTC.